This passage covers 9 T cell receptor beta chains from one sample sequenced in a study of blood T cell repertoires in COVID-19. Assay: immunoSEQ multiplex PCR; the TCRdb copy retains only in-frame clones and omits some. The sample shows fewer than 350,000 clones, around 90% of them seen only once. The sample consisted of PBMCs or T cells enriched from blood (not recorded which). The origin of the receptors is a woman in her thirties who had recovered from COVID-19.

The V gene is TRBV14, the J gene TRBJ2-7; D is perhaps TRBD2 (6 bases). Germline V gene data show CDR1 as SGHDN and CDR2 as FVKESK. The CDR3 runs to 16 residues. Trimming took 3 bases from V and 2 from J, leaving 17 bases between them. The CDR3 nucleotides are TGTGCCAGCAGCCAGGGACCGGGACTTACTACCTACGAGCAGTACTTC. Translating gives CASSQGPGLTTYEQYF.

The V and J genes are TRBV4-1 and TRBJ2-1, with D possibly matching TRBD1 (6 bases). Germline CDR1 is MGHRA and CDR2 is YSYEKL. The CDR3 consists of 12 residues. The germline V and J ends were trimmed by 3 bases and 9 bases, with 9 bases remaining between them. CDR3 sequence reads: CASSHLGGEQFF. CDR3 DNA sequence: TGCGCCAGCAGCCACCTAGGGGGTGAGCAGTTCTTC.

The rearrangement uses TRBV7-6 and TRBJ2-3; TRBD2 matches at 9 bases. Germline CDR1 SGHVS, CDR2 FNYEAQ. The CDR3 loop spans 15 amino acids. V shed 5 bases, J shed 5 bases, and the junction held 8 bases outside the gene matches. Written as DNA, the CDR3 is TGTGCCAGCAGCAGGGCTAGCGGGGATTTAGATACGCAGTATTTT. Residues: CASSRASGDLDTQYF.

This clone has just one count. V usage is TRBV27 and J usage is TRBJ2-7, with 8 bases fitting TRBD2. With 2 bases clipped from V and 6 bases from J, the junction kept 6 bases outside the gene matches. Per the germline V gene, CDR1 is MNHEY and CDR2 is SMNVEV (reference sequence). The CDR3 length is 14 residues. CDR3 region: CASSLAPRGGEQYF. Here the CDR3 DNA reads TGTGCCAGCAGTTTAGCCCCCCGGGGGGGCGAGCAGTACTTC.

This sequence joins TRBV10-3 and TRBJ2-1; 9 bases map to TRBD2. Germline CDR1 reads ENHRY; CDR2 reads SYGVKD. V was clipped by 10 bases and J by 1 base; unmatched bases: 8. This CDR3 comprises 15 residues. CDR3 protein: CATVAGERSYNEQFF. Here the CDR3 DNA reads TGTGCCACCGTAGCGGGAGAAAGGTCCTACAATGAGCAGTTCTTC.

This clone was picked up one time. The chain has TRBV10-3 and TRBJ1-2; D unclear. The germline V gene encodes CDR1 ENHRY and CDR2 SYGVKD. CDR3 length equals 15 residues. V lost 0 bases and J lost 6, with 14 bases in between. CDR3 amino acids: CAISESVDLRDGYTF. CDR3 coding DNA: TGTGCCATCAGTGAGTCGGTTGACCTGCGGGATGGCTACACCTTC.

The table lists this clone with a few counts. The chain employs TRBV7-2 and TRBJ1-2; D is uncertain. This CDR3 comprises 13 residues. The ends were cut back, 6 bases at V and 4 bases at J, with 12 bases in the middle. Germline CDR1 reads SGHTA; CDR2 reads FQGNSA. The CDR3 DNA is TGTGCCAGCAGGGTCACTGAGGTCTATGGCTACACCTTC. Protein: CASRVTEVYGYTF. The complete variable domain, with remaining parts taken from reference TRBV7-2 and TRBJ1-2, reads GAGVSQSPSNKVTEKGKDVELRCDPISGHTALYWYRQSLGQGLEFLIYFQGNSAPDKSGLPSDRFSAERTGGSVSTLTIQRTQQEDSAVYLCASRVTEVYGYTFGSGTRLTVV.

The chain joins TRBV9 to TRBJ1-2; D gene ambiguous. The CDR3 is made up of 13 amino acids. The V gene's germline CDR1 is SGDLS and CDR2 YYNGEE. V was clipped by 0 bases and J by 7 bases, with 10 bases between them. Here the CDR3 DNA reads TGTGCCAGCAGCGTAGCGCTGGGCTCTGGCTACACCTTC. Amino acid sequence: CASSVALGSGYTF. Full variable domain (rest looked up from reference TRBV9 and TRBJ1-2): DSGVTQTPKHLITATGQRVTLRCSPRSGDLSVYWYQQSLDQGLQFLIQYYNGEERAKGNILERFSAQQFPDLHSELNLSSLELGDSALYFCASSVALGSGYTFGSGTRLTVV.

The CDR3 protein is CASSFRNSGPKGDEKLFF. In nucleotides, the CDR3 is TGTGCCAGCAGTTTCCGCAACTCTGGACCCAAGGGGGATGAAAAACTGTTTTTT. This rearrangement joins TRBV7-9 to TRBJ1-4, with a tentative D call TRBD1 (6 bases). V was cut by 6 bases and J by 6 bases, with 26 bases left in between. CDR1 and CDR2 from the germline V gene are SEHNR and FQNEAQ (reference sequence). The CDR3 contains 18 residues.